This T cell receptor (beta chain) was sequenced for a study of early stage breast cancer tumors. Study-wide context: Twelve of the 16 invasive tumors were ER+, PR+ and HER2-.

TCRdb's table, derived via immunoSEQ multiplex PCR, lists solely in-frame clones and lacks some. The repertoire holds some 30,000 clones, roughly four fifths seen once, with 9% to 9.5% in the top ten. The CDR3 totals 14 residues. Germline V gene data show CDR1 as KGHSH and CDR2 as LQKENI. Unmatched junction bases numbered 3, after V lost 2 bases and J lost 5 bases. What was sequenced was blood. This chain joins TRBV18 and TRBJ2-3; 8 bases align to TRBD2. This TCR was sampled from a person in their fifties with breast cancer. The CDR3 loop reads CASSPAGGRDTQYF. Here the CDR3 DNA reads TGTGCCAGCTCACCAGCGGGAGGTAGAGATACGCAGTATTTT.